This T cell receptor (beta chain) appears in the sequencing data of a study of identical twins. Study conclusions and caveats: Twins shared out-of-frame alpha sequences with excess low generation probability.

This clonotype was found a few times. The antigen is not known. The CDR3 has 13 amino acids. The V end lost 6 bases, the J end lost 2 bases, and 11 bases lay between the germline ends. Looked up from germline, CDR1 is WSHSY and CDR2 is SAAADI. TCRdb ran MiXCR on the 5' RACE reads and lists one entry per CDR3 protein. There are around 510,000 distinct CDR3 sequences in the sample; about 13% occur only once, and approximately 1% lies in the top ten. This sample also appeared in a second study, on yellow fever vaccine responses in identical twins.

Sample: CD4+ T cells sorted from blood. The sequence came from a young woman in good health. The V call is TRBV10-2, the J call TRBJ2-7; no firm D call. CDR3 protein: CASSRTDAYEQYF. CDR3 DNA sequence: TGCGCCAGCAGCCGGACCGATGCCTACGAGCAGTACTTC.